This T cell receptor (beta chain) was recorded in a study of blood T cells in healthy people across ages (dated by TCRdb to between 2014 and 2017). In the study overall: In model experiments, template switching captured about one uniquely barcoded TCR beta cDNA molecule for every two T cells. Using deep sequencing normalized with unique cDNA molecular identifiers, the study measured how TCR beta repertoire diversity changes with age. The donors were split into four age groups: young (average 16 years), middle-aged (39), aged (approximately 60) and long-lived (about 74). To avoid experimental bias, donors of different ages were distributed randomly across sequencing lanes. For two donors (one aged 18 to 29 and one aged 80 or older), the study analyzed two additional independent replicas of 1 million unique cDNA reads from the same blood draw. Points the paper makes about the study in general: Observed TCR beta diversity correlated strongly with the percentage of naive T cells measured by flow cytometry. Estimates of total diversity based on one million sequenced T cells were regarded as lower bounds and as underestimates. Compared with the aged group, more naive CD4+ T cells, fewer expanded clones and increased TCR diversity were shown by the long-lived group, suggesting age selection. Observed TCR beta diversity per million T cells fell roughly linearly with age, and a significant reduction was already apparent by age about 36. Donor CMV infection status was unknown, potentially confounding age-related changes in expanded clonotypes. Since profiling was done on bulk unsorted PBMCs, naive and antigen-experienced compartments could not be conclusively compared.

This clonotype was seen a handful of times. This clone's antigen is unknown. Nothing much larger sits one base from this clone, and base qualities are not available. From a lookup of the germline V gene, CDR1 and CDR2 are SGHTA and FQGNSA. The trim is 7 bases for V and 4 bases for J, with a gap of 25 bases between the germline ends. The CDR3 numbers 17 residues from cysteine through phenylalanine. Only CDR3 DNA is held: 51 bases, read in frame from base 1. The donors were under 40 Caucasian individuals from Russia, aged roughly 6 to 100 years, who were systemically healthy. Approximately 9.7 milliliters of peripheral blood were drawn from each donor into EDTA-treated Vacutainer tubes. Ficoll-Paque density-gradient centrifugation was used to isolate PBMCs, with at least 6.5 million per sample. Trizol reagent was used to extract total RNA from PBMCs, with at least 5 micrograms per sample. The percentages of naive CD45RAhigh/CD27high T cells were determined by flow cytometry on a PBMC aliquot from every donor.

The library was generated by 5' RACE. Sequencing took place on an Illumina HiSeq 2500. A second about 7 to 11 cycle PCR used a sample-barcoded 5' primer and a J-beta primer mix. A unique molecular identifier was introduced onto each TCR beta cDNA molecule by a template-switch 5' adaptor carrying 12 random nucleotides. At least 3 million CDR3-containing paired-end reads were obtained from each sample. All of the RNA was converted into first-strand cDNA using the Mint cDNA synthesis kit, with a TRBC-specific oligonucleotide serving as the primer. All cDNA was treated with uracil-DNA glycosylase and then went through a first 18-cycle PCR with the universal primers M1SS and BC2_uni_R. The authors processed their data as follows. Each sample was normalized by randomly selecting 1 million high-quality reads, each carrying a distinct molecular identifier. Instead of being binned into consensus sequences, reads with shared molecular identifiers were discarded. MiTCR, set to a Q25 quality threshold and the strictest error-elimination algorithm, was used for CDR3 identification, clonotype clustering and error correction. A nonparametric unseen species model using Euler transformation provided a lower-bound estimate of total TCR beta diversity. TCRdb took the public reads, trimmed them with fastp at Q25, ran MiXCR for clone calling and kept in-frame beta chains. Rows with one shared CDR3 protein collapse into an entry with the most common genes and DNA. TCRdb, not the original authors, processed these V and J calls. In this sample the table shows roughly 2 million distinct CDR3 sequences, 40% to 55% of which occur a single time. The top ten hold more than 2% of the sample.

The chain is assembled from TRBV7-2 and TRBJ1-2, and the D gene may be TRBD1, 5 bases matching. Material: blood. The receptor comes from a woman between 40 and 50 years old in good health. The sequenced DNA: TGTGCCAGCACCGCCTTATTAGGTGGGGCCAGGGCCTATGGCTACACCTTC. This is translated as CASTALLGGARAYGYTF. The CDR3 plus the reference TRBV7-2 and TRBJ1-2 genes for the other parts give the full variable domain: GAGVSQSPSNKVTEKGKDVELRCDPISGHTALYWYRQSLGQGLEFLIYFQGNSAPDKSGLPSDRFSAERTGGSVSTLTIQRTQQEDSAVYLCASTALLGGARAYGYTFGSGTRLTVV.